This T cell receptor (beta chain) was retrieved from a study of OX40 agonist ivuxolimab in advanced cancers. Findings of the study overall: Normalized expansion of T-cell clones was also low for some nonresponders. In general, CD8+ T cells held more expanded clones than CD4+ did, on average. Clonal expansion in partial responders at 0.1-3.0 mg/kg ranked among the lowest.

As regards this clone: Its antigen is unknown.

Sequenced by immunoSEQ multiplex PCR; TCRdb stores in-frame clones only, minus some. The profile shows about 28,000 clones, approximately 91% of them singletons. The germline CDR1 and CDR2 sequences are SNHLY and FYNNEI. V was pared by 6 bases and J by 4 bases, with 15 bases between. The CDR3 has 15 amino acids. The starting material was CD4+ or CD8+ T cells sorted from blood, obtained in a trial of the OX40 agonist ivuxolimab. This chain joins TRBV2 and TRBJ1-4, with D perhaps TRBD1 (5 bases). The clonotype comes from an adult with an advanced solid tumor such as melanoma, head and neck, liver or kidney cancer. In DNA, the CDR3 is TGTGCCAGCAGGCAGGGACCGACCCTTAATGAAAAACTGTTTTTT. Translated: CASRQGPTLNEKLFF.